The 11 T cell receptor beta chains below were found in one sample sequenced in a study of naive and memory T cell subsets. Two oligonucleotides, mixed equimolar, formed the beta constant-region primer covering TRBC1 and TRBC2. Nested alpha and beta constant-region primers with the SP2 primer drove four PCR rounds on ligated cDNA. Using its own MiXCR run on the UMI-ligation and nested PCR reads, TCRdb lists one record per CDR3 protein. The sample contains 100,000 to 150,000 distinct CDR3 sequences, roughly 32% of which appear only once. The specimen was central memory CD4+ T cells from blood. Every receptor here comes from a human donor in good health.

This chain joins TRBV7-3 and TRBJ1-1; D is undetermined. The germline V and J ends were trimmed by 1 base and 5 bases, with 11 bases remaining between them. This CDR3 spans 14 amino acids. Germline V gene sequence: CDR1 SGHTA, CDR2 FQGTGA. The CDR3 loop is CASSLNPAGTEAFF. In DNA form, the CDR3 reads TGTGCCAGCAGCTTAAACCCCGCGGGTACTGAAGCTTTCTTT.

This clonotype was observed a handful of times. The chain joins TRBV7-2 to TRBJ2-3; 7 bases align to TRBD2. This CDR3 has 14 residues. Germline values: CDR1 SGHTA, CDR2 FQGNSA. With V trimmed by 5 bases and J by 6 bases, 8 bases remained unmatched. The DNA of the CDR3 is TGTGCCAGCAGCCAACAAGGGAGGGTGGATACGCAGTATTTT. This codes for CASSQQGRVDTQYF.

This clonotype turned up a few times. The gene calls are TRBV14 and TRBJ1-1; D ambiguous. The germline V gene encodes CDR1 SGHDN and CDR2 FVKESK. Trimming pared 5 bases from V and 1 base from J, leaving 11 bases between. This CDR3 region has 14 residues. CDR3 sequence: CASSSVQPNTEAFF. The CDR3 DNA reads as TGTGCCAGCAGCTCGGTGCAACCGAACACTGAAGCTTTCTTT.

V is TRBV27 and J is TRBJ2-1, with 8 bases aligning to TRBD2. This CDR3 is 14 amino acids long. Germline CDR1 and CDR2: MNHEY and SMNVEV (reference sequence). The ends lost 6 bases at V and 7 bases at J; junction bases unmatched: 8. CDR3 protein: CASSGTRLLNEQFF. As DNA, the CDR3 is TGTGCCAGCAGCGGGACTAGATTGTTGAATGAGCAGTTCTTC.

J is TRBJ1-5 and V is TRBV6-2 or TRBV6-3; D is ambiguous. Trimming removed 1 base at V and 6 bases at J, with 10 bases between. The CDR3 has 14 residues. CDR1 and CDR2 (germline): MNHEY, SVGEGT. Written as DNA, the CDR3 is TGTGCCAGCAGTTACTATGAGGGAAGTCAGCCCCAGCATTTT. Its protein is CASSYYEGSQPQHF.

V and J are TRBV30 and TRBJ2-1; TRBD2 agrees at 8 bases. CDR3 length: 14 amino acids. Germline CDR1 reads GTSNPN; CDR2 reads SVGIG (reference sequence). J lost 8 bases, V lost 2 bases, and 8 bases had no gene match. CDR3 amino acids: CAWSIGGRKDEQFF. CDR3 DNA sequence: TGTGCCTGGAGTATCGGCGGGAGGAAGGATGAGCAGTTCTTC. Together with reference TRBV30 and TRBJ2-1, the CDR3 gives the full variable domain: SQTIHQWPATLVQPVGSPLSLECTVEGTSNPNLYWYRQAAGRGLQLLFYSVGIGQISSEVPQNLSASRPQDRQFILSSKKLLLSDSGFYLCAWSIGGRKDEQFFGPGTRLTVL.

The chain couples TRBV28 to TRBJ2-3; 8 nucleotides agree with TRBD2. Trimming at V came to 2 bases and at J to 6 bases, leaving 7 bases not matched to a gene. This CDR3 is 15 amino acids long. Germline lookup yields CDR1 MDHEN and CDR2 SYDVKM. This CDR3 is CASSLGLAGRDTQYF. The CDR3 region has the DNA TGTGCCAGCAGTTTAGGACTAGCCGGACGGGATACGCAGTATTTT. Full variable domain (remainder filled in from reference TRBV28 and TRBJ2-3): DVKVTQSSRYLVKRTGEKVFLECVQDMDHENMFWYRQDPGLGLRLIYFSYDVKMKEKGDIPEGYSVSREKKERFSLILESASTNQTSMYLCASSLGLAGRDTQYFGPGTRLTVL.

The chain uses TRBV2 and TRBJ1-1; a weak D match, TRBD1 (5 bases). Germline V CDR1 and CDR2: SNHLY, FYNNEI. V was trimmed by 7 bases and J by 5 bases, leaving 14 bases between them. The CDR3 covers 13 residues. Here the CDR3 reads CASIWQGSTEAFF. In DNA form, the CDR3 reads TGTGCCAGCATCTGGCAGGGAAGTACTGAAGCTTTCTTT.

This clonotype turned up a few times. The chain combines TRBV6-1 with TRBJ2-5; a weak D match, TRBD1 (6 bases). CDR3 length: 15 residues. Germline V CDR1 and CDR2: MNHNS, SASEGT. Trimming cost V 5 bases and J 5 bases, with 18 bases left between them. The DNA for the CDR3 is TGTGCCAGCAGTCTCGAACTAGGGGGTGCGGAGACCCAGTACTTC. Translating gives CASSLELGGAETQYF.

The chain links TRBV28 to TRBJ1-1; D might be TRBD1 (5 bases). With 4 bases removed from V and 1 base from J, the gap between germline ends came to 13 bases. The CDR3 covers 15 residues. Germline CDR1 and CDR2: MDHEN and SYDVKM. CDR3 sequence (DNA): TGTGCCAGCAGTTCGATGGGACTCCAGAACACTGAAGCTTTCTTT. Translating gives CASSSMGLQNTEAFF.

This clonotype was detected a few times. V is TRBV12-3 or TRBV12-4 and J is TRBJ2-2; 7 bases are shared with TRBD1. J was trimmed by 4 bases and V by 5 bases; bases with no gene match: 7. This CDR3 region has 15 residues. The CDR3 here is CASSRSTGSTGELFF. The DNA of the CDR3 is TGTGCCAGCAGTCGATCGACAGGGAGCACCGGGGAGCTGTTTTTT.